A selection of T cell receptor beta chains follows, all from one sample in a study of Graves' ophthalmopathy and Graves' hyperthyroidism. TCRdb redid the calling of the multiplex PCR reads with MiXCR, one entry per CDR3 protein. Among roughly 480,000 distinct CDR3 sequences listed, around an eighth were seen once. Sequenced: blood. The receptors originated from a woman between 25 and 40 years old with Graves' ophthalmopathy. CDR3s include the opening cysteine and the closing phenylalanine or tryptophan. The order of the fields is V gene, CDR3 protein.

v_gene: TRBV5-1
CDR3aa: CASSYRGDEQYF

v_gene: TRBV20-1
CDR3aa: CSAPPTGGISGANVLTF

v_gene: TRBV29-1
CDR3aa: CSVSDPANNSPLHF

v_gene: TRBV9
CDR3aa: CASSTTAGGLNTGELFF

v_gene: TRBV6-1
CDR3aa: CASSEAVKGDIQYF

v_gene: TRBV10-3
CDR3aa: CAISEMWQGAGETQYF

v_gene: TRBV30
CDR3aa: CAWSVRPGVGGSPYEQYF

v_gene: TRBV20-1
CDR3aa: CSARDLPLRGPPYEQYF

v_gene: TRBV12-3/TRBV12-4
CDR3aa: CASNDLLMNTEAFF

v_gene: TRBV4-1
CDR3aa: CASSQDPPSGSSYEQYF

v_gene: TRBV19
CDR3aa: CASQKARGYEQYF

v_gene: TRBV12-3/TRBV12-4
CDR3aa: CASSLLTGGNQPQHF

v_gene: TRBV6-1
CDR3aa: CASSAGPRKGSQHF

v_gene: TRBV5-1
CDR3aa: CASSSDLGGANTEAFF

v_gene: TRBV28
CDR3aa: CASRRRNWALYEQYF

v_gene: TRBV29-1
CDR3aa: CSVNKGDTEAFF

v_gene: TRBV28
CDR3aa: CASSPSPVEAFF

v_gene: TRBV7-8
CDR3aa: CASSFQFWASGNYEQYF

v_gene: TRBV6-4
CDR3aa: CASSDSGGYGYTF

v_gene: TRBV20-1
CDR3aa: CSARPRESTAENIQYF

v_gene: TRBV28
CDR3aa: CASSSVGDRYNYGYTF

v_gene: TRBV28
CDR3aa: CASSLQRQEYSYEQYF

v_gene: TRBV20-1
CDR3aa: CSAGKTGSTEAFF

v_gene: TRBV11-2
CDR3aa: CASSLELNQETQYF

v_gene: TRBV6-5
CDR3aa: CASSSRGDTEAFF

v_gene: TRBV6-1
CDR3aa: CASSGTPQRNTGELFF

v_gene: TRBV4-1
CDR3aa: CASSQDTGGVTEAFF

v_gene: TRBV5-1
CDR3aa: CASSIRGLNTGELFF

v_gene: TRBV27
CDR3aa: CATSGQDSYEQYF

v_gene: TRBV28
CDR3aa: CASSVLPGTKGNTEAFF

v_gene: TRBV3-1
CDR3aa: CASSQGIVAKNIQYF

v_gene: TRBV7-8
CDR3aa: CASSLGTGFYGYTF

v_gene: TRBV6-2/TRBV6-3
CDR3aa: CAGSSSGDTDTQYF

v_gene: TRBV29-1
CDR3aa: CSVGSGRVGEQYF

v_gene: TRBV20-1
CDR3aa: CSASNVENSPLHF

v_gene: TRBV24-1
CDR3aa: CATSDLGREQFF

v_gene: TRBV5-4
CDR3aa: CASSLDEGGIQHF

v_gene: TRBV10-3
CDR3aa: CAINREGDEQYF

v_gene: TRBV28
CDR3aa: CASSTTGGGKYEQYF

v_gene: TRBV6-6
CDR3aa: CASSTSQRGLKTGKMNTEAFF

v_gene: TRBV10-3
CDR3aa: CATHTDGNTIYF

v_gene: TRBV6-2/TRBV6-3
CDR3aa: CASSYEVETGFLANYGYTF

v_gene: TRBV6-5
CDR3aa: CASSSTDRVGANVLTF

v_gene: TRBV3-1
CDR3aa: CASSQDRVPPRGAFF

v_gene: TRBV6-5
CDR3aa: CASSYDSHYEQYF

v_gene: TRBV12-3/TRBV12-4
CDR3aa: CASSWDSGNEQYF

v_gene: TRBV5-1
CDR3aa: CASSRGPRANEQYF

v_gene: TRBV6-1
CDR3aa: CASSERQSLAKNIQYF

v_gene: TRBV19
CDR3aa: CASSIRRGPSGEQYF